This T cell receptor (beta chain) is drawn from a study of CD8+CD57+ T cells in acquired aplastic anemia. General study findings and limits: A significant difference in CD8+ Simpson's diversity between patients and controls was not found.

There are 14 residues in the CDR3. Germline CDR1 reads ENHRY; CDR2 reads SYGVKD. Trimming left V 7 bases short and J 0 bases short, with 10 bases between. On this clonotype itself: Its antigen is as yet unknown.

Previously, flow cytometry had revealed CD8+CD57+ cell expansion in the patients chosen for sequencing. TCR beta VDJ and CDR3 profiling used genomic DNA as template. Each CDR3 protein is one row after TCRdb ran MiXCR on the reads. The data hold about 40,000 distinct CDR3 sequences, with about 63% observed a single time. The chain recombines TRBV10-3 with TRBJ1-3, with a possible D match to TRBD1 (5 bases). This clonotype was sampled from a human donor with aplastic anemia. The sample taken for sequencing was sorted CD4+, CD8+, or CD8+CD57+ T cells (not recorded which) from PBMCs. CDR3 sequence reads: CAITGTPSGNTIYF. CDR3 DNA: TGTGCCATCACCGGGACGCCCTCTGGAAACACCATATATTTT.